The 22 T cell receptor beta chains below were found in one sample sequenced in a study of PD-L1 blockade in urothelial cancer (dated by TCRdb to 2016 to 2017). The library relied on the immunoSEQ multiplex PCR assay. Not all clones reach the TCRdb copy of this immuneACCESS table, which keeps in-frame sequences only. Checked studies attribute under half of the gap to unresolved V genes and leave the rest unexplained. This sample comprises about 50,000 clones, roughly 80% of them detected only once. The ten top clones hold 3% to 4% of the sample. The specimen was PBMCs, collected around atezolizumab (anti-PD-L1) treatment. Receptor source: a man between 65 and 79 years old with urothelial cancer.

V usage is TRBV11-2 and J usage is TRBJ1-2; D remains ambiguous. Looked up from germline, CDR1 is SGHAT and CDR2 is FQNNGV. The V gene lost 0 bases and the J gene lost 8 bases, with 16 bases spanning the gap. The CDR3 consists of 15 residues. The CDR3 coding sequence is TGTGCCAGCAGCTTAGAACTGGGCAGAGCTATGGGCTACACCTTC. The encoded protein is CASSLELGRAMGYTF.

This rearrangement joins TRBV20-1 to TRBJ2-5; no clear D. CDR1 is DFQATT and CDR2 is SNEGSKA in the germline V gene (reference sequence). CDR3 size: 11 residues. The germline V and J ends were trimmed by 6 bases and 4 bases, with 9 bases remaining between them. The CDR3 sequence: CSALERETQYF. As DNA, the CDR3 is TGCAGTGCCCTGGAGCGAGAGACCCAGTACTTC.

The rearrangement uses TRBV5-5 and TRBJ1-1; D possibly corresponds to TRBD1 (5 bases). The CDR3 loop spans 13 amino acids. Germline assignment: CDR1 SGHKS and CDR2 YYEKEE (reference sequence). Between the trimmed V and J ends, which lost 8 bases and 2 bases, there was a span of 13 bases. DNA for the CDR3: TGTGCCAGTTACCGGGACTTTAACACTGAAGCTTTCTTT. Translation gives CASYRDFNTEAFF.

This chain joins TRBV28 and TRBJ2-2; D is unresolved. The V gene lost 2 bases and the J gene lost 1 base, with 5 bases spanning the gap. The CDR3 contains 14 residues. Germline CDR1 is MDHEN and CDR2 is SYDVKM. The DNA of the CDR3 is TGTGCCAGCAGTTTACCCAGGAACACCGGGGAGCTGTTTTTT. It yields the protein CASSLPRNTGELFF.

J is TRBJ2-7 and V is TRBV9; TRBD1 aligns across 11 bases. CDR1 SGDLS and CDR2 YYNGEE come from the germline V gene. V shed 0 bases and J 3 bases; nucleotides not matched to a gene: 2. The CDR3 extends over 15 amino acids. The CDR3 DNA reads TGTGCCAGCAGCGTAGGGGACAGGGGGTTCTACGAGCAGTACTTC. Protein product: CASSVGDRGFYEQYF.

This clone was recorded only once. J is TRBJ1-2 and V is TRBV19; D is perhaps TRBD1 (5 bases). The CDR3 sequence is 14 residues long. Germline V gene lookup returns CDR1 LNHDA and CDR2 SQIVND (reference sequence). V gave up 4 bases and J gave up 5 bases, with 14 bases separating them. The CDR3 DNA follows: TGTGCCAGTAGTAGGGACTCCTGGAGGTATGGCTACACCTTC. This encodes CASSRDSWRYGYTF.

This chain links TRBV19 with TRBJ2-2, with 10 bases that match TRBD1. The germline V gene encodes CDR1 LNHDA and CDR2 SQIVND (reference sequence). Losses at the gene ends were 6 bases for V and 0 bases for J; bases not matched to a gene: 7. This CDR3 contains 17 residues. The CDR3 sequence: CASSPGQGPSNTGELFF. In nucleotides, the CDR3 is TGTGCCAGTAGCCCGGGACAGGGGCCGTCGAACACCGGGGAGCTGTTTTTT.

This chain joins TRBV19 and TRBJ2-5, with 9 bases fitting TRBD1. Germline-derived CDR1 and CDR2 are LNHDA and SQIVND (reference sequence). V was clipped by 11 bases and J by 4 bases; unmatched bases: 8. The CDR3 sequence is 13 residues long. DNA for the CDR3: TGTGCCGACAACCGGGACAGGGTAGAGACCCAGTACTTC. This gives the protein CADNRDRVETQYF. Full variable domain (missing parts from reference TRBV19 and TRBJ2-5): DGGITQSPKYLFRKEGQNVTLSCEQNLNHDAMYWYRQDPGQGLRLIYYSQIVNDFQKGDIAEGYSVSREKKESFPLTVTSAQKNPTAFYLCADNRDRVETQYFGPGTRLLVL.

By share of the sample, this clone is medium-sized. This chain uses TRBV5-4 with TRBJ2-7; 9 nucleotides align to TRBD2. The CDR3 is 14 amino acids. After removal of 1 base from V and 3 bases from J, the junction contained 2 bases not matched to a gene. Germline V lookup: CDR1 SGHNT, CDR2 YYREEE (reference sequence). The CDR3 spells CASSLSREGYEQYF. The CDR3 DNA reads TGTGCCAGCAGCTTGTCGCGGGAGGGCTACGAGCAGTACTTC.

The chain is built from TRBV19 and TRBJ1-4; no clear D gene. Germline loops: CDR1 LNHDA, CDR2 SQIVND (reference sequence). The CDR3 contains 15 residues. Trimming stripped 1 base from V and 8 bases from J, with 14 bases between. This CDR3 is CASSIVQTGREKLFF. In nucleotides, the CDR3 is TGTGCCAGTAGTATAGTCCAAACTGGGAGGGAAAAACTGTTTTTT.

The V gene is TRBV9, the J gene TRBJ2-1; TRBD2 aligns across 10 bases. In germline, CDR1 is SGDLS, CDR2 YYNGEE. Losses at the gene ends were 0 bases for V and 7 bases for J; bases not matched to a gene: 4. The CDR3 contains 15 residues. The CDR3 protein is CASSVGSGGANEQFF. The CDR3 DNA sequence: TGTGCCAGCAGCGTAGGGAGCGGGGGGGCAAATGAGCAGTTCTTC.

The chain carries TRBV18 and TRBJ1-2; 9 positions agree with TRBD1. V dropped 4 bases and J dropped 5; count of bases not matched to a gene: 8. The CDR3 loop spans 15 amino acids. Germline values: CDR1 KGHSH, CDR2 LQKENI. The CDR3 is CASSQPGQGSYGYTF. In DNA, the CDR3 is TGTGCCAGCTCACAACCGGGACAGGGTTCTTATGGCTACACCTTC.

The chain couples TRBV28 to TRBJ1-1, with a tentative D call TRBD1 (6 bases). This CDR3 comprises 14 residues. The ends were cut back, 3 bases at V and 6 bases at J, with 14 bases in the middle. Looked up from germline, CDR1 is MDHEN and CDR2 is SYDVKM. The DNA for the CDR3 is TGTGCCAGCAGTTTGGGCGAGGACAGCGCTGAAGCTTTCTTT. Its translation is CASSLGEDSAEAFF.

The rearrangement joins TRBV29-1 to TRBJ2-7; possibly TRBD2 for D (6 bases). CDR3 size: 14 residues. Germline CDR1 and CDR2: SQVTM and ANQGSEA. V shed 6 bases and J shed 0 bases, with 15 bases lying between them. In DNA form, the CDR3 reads TGCAGCGTCTCTCGTGGAGGGAGCTCCTACGAGCAGTACTTC. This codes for CSVSRGGSSYEQYF.

The CDR3 DNA reads TGTGCCAGCTCACCAGCTAGCGGGGTAGATACGCAGTATTTT. Its translation is CASSPASGVDTQYF. The chain combines TRBV18 with TRBJ2-3; 9 nucleotides agree with TRBD2. The V and J ends lost 2 bases and 5 bases, in that order; junction bases with no gene match: 2. The CDR3 is 14 amino acids. Germline loops: CDR1 KGHSH, CDR2 LQKENI.

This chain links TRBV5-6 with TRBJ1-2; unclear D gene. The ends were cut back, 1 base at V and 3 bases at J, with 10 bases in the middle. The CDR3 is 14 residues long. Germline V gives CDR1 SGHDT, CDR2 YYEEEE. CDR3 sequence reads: CASSLYHTYYGYTF. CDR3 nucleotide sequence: TGTGCCAGCAGCTTGTACCACACCTACTATGGCTACACCTTC.

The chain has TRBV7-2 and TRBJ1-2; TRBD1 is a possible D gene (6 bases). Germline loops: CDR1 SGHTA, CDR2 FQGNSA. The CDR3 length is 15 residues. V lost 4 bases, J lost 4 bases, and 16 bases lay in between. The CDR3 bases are TGTGCCAGCAGCTCGAAAAGGGGGGGATTCTATGGCTACACCTTC. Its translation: CASSSKRGGFYGYTF.

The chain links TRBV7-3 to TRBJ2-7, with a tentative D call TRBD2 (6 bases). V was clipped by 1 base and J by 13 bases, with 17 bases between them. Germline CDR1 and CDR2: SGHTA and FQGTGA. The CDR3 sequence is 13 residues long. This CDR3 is CASSLNREGRIYF. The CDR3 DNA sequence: TGTGCCAGCAGCTTAAATCGCGAGGGGAGGATATACTTC.

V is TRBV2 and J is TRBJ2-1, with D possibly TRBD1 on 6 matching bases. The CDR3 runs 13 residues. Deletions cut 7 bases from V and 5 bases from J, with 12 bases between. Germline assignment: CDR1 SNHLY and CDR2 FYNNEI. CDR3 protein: CASNLQGHNEQFF. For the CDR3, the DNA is TGTGCCAGCAATCTACAGGGCCACAATGAGCAGTTCTTC.

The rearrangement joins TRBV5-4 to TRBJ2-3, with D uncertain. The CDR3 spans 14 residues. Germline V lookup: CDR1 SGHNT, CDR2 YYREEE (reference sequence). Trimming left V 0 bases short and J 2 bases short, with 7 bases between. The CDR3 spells CASSLGAVTDTQYF. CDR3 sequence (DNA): TGTGCCAGCAGCTTGGGGGCAGTCACAGATACGCAGTATTTT.

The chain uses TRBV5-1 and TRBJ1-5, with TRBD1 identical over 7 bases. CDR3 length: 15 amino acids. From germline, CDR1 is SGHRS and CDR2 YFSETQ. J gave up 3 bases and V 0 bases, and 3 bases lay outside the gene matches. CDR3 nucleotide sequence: TGCGCCAGCAGCTTGGGGGACAGCGTCAATCAGCCCCAGCATTTT. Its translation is CASSLGDSVNQPQHF. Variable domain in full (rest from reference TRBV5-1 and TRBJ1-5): KAGVTQTPRYLIKTRGQQVTLSCSPISGHRSVSWYQQTPGQGLQFLFEYFSETQRNKGNFPGRFSGRQFSNSRSEMNVSTLELGDSALYLCASSLGDSVNQPQHFGDGTRLSIL.

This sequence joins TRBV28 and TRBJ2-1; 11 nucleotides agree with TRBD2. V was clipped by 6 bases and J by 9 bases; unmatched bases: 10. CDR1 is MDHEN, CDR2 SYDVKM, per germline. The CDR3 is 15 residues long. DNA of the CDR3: TGTGCCAGCAGCCCCTTAGCGGGAGGGCCCGGTGAGCAGTTCTTC. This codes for CASSPLAGGPGEQFF.